The sequence of this TCR beta chain was determined in a study of human T cells and chemical hapten exposure (dated by TCRdb to about 2021). For the wider study: For sensitization, 2% DPC in acetone was applied to a 2 cm by 2 cm area of upper inner arm skin. Patch testing on the upper back used Finn chambers containing 0.01% DPC, with scoring done after 6 days according to International Contact Dermatitis Research Group standards. Libraries were combined into a pool for sequencing, and differences in TCR yield between samples came mainly from small differences in library volumes within the pool. Weekly therapeutic DPC doses were additionally applied to the scalp of patients throughout the approximately 25-week study period. The patient cohort, mostly female, included alopecia areata with under or over 50% scalp involvement, alopecia totalis and alopecia universalis. Blood for TCR sequencing was provided by twenty-nine alopecia patients at one to four time points (pre-sensitization, 2, 6 and 24 weeks). Blood samples were taken from patients before sensitization (week 0) and at 2, 6 and about 24 weeks after DPC sensitization. This study followed changes in the peripheral blood TCR repertoire in vivo during primary and secondary sensitization of alopecia patients to the hapten diphenylcyclopropenone (DPC). What the authors observed across the whole study: DPC sensitization did not change the number of TCRs with a frequency above 1 in 1000, and there was no evidence of changes in global repertoire structure. The number of PT1 expanded TCRs positively correlated with patch test score, significant at thresholds 8, 16 and 32 but not 4. Significantly more large CDR3 similarity clusters were formed by expanded TCRs than by pre-sensitization or healthy control sets, consistent with antigen-driven responses. All patients had alopecia, a presumed autoimmune disease, so their immune response might differ from that of healthy individuals. After repeated subsampling, the strength of the expansion versus patch-test correlation and the threshold at which it became significant changed.

This clonotype was seen repeatedly, ten times or more. Its antigen specificity is not known. No much larger clone is present one base from it, and per-base qualities are unavailable. The CDR3, from cysteine to phenylalanine, totals 15 residues. Only the CDR3 DNA stays, 45 bases, in frame from base 1. CDR1 is given as GTSNPN and CDR2 as SVGIG, both from the germline V gene (reference sequence). Ends trimmed: V by 2 bases, J by 3 bases; bases unmatched to a gene: 6. Taken with the paper, the label for time point translates to: pre-sensitization, week 0. The treatment or condition label on this specimen signifies: therapeutic diphenylcyclopropenone sensitization with weekly scalp DPC. At every patch-test visit, the blood draw took place before the patch test was put on. To be eligible, patients had to be aged 18 to 70, diagnosed with alopecia and judged suitable for DPC therapy, while pregnant patients were excluded. Total RNA was isolated from unfractionated whole blood collected in Tempus Blood RNA tubes.

The library was made by RACE. TCRdb names NextSeq 500 as the instrument used. During library preparation, unique molecular identifiers were attached to individual cDNA molecules so that TCRs could be counted quantitatively and reproducibly. From each blood RNA sample, both TCR alpha and TCR beta chains were sequenced. The authors' analysis ran thus. Samples had a median of 95,638 TCRs, with a range from roughly 20,000 to 690,600. V, J and CDR3 annotation of the TCR reads was performed with the Decombinator software suite. Every sample was subsampled to the same number of TCRs (28,000) for the PS versus PT1 abundance plots. Expanded TCRs were defined as absent before sensitization and observed at least eight times at the 2-week time point. Through fastp at Q25 and MiXCR, TCRdb rebuilt clones from the public reads, retaining in-frame beta chains. Identical CDR3 proteins give one entry, which carries the most common genes and DNA. The V and J calls and clone size are TCRdb's, not the authors'. The sample includes 35,000 to 45,000 distinct CDR3 sequences, with approximately 13% observed a single time. The top ten clonotypes cover under 7% of the sample.

The chain was built from TRBV30 and TRBJ1-5; 8 of the junction bases match TRBD1. The sample was whole blood, taken in connection with sensitization to the hapten diphenylcyclopropenone (DPC). The TCR originated in a woman in her 30s with alopecia areata. Some clones in this sample may be carry-over from other donors' samples. The nucleotides read TGTGCCTGGAGTTCAGGGGGCCCACCCAATCAGCCCCAGCATTTT. Its protein is CAWSSGGPPNQPQHF.